The sequence of this T cell receptor beta chain was determined in a study of blood T cell repertoires in COVID-19. On the study more broadly: Collection of acute and convalescent COVID-19 samples took place in the United States, Italy and Spain.

Sequencing used immunoSEQ multiplex PCR; TCRdb keeps in-frame clones, though not all of them. The sample holds hundreds of thousands of clones, approximately 86% seen once. Deletions cut 2 bases from V and 6 bases from J, with 6 bases between. Looked up from germline, CDR1 is MNHNS and CDR2 is SASEGT. The CDR3 has 12 amino acids. The source material was peripheral blood. V usage is TRBV6-1 and J usage is TRBJ2-3; possibly TRBD2 for D (5 bases). The source is an elderly woman with active or convalescent COVID-19. The CDR3 bases are TGTGCCAGCAGTGAATGGAGGGATACGCAGTATTTT. This gives the protein CASSEWRDTQYF.